This T cell receptor (beta chain) was found in a study of cytomegalovirus exposure and HLA in healthy donors. PCR employed 60 Vbeta and 13 Jbeta primers. The data were produced by immunoSEQ multiplex PCR, yet TCRdb's version contains in-frame clones alone and is incomplete. The repertoire holds over 150,000 clones, with 55% to 70% as singletons. General observations from the study: Another analysis was done later, and it associated more than 15,000 TCR beta sequences with HLA alleles at 0.05 false discovery rate. Under in vitro conditions, three CMV-associated chains were confirmed as specific for CMV antigens. Earlier findings revealed that most TCR beta V segments proved productive either about 90% or about 30% of the time.

Donors were nominally healthy when sampled, though unrecorded immune exposures were likely. This clone was seen only a few times. The target antigen is unknown. Per germline, CDR1 SGHNT and CDR2 YYREEE (reference sequence). The CDR3 runs to 15 residues. Unmatched junction bases numbered 8, after V lost 4 bases and J lost 3 bases. J is TRBJ2-5 and V is TRBV5-4, with TRBD2 identical over 8 bases. The sample was PBMCs. The receptor's source is a middle-aged woman in good health and CMV-seropositive. Here the CDR3 reads CASSALGSGEETQYF. DNA for the CDR3: TGTGCCAGCAGCGCGTTAGGTAGCGGGGAAGAGACCCAGTACTTC.